These 23 T cell receptor beta chains were sequenced from one sample in a study of post-analysis software for immune sequencing data. Study results and limitations: TRBV segments more frequent in patients than in controls numbered five and included TRBV5-6, TRBV5-1 and TRBV20-1.

Antigen specificity for these receptors is unknown. Each TCR beta cDNA library carried unique molecular identifiers. TCRdb itself ran the PCR reads through MiXCR, one entry per CDR3 protein. The sample has hundreds of thousands of distinct CDR3 sequences, approximately 30% seen once; the top ten hold more than 0.45%. Sequencing was performed on blood. The receptors derive from a girl aged 10-17 years with multiple sclerosis.

This clonotype was seen at least ten times. The chain recombines TRBV4-3 with TRBJ2-7; D is unclear. The V gene lost 0 bases and the J gene lost 3 bases, with 9 bases spanning the gap. This CDR3 is 14 amino acids long. Germline-derived CDR1 and CDR2 are LGHNA and YSLEER. As DNA, the CDR3 is TGCGCCAGCAGCCAAGATACTGGCAGCTACGAGCAGTACTTC. It translates to CASSQDTGSYEQYF.

In its sample, this clonotype was seen a few times. The rearrangement links TRBV6-5 to TRBJ2-7, with 8 positions matching TRBD2. The ends lost 7 bases at V and 6 bases at J; junction bases unmatched: 11. The germline V gene has CDR1 MNHEY and CDR2 SVGAGI. The CDR3 length is 14 residues. DNA for the CDR3: TGTGCCAGCAACCGACTAGCGTGGGGGAGCGAGCAGTACTTC. Translation: CASNRLAWGSEQYF.

The rearrangement links TRBV12-3 or TRBV12-4 to TRBJ1-5, with a tentative D call TRBD1 (5 bases). CDR3 length equals 17 residues. Between the trimmed V and J ends, which lost 7 bases and 0 bases, there was a span of 19 bases. The CDR3 loop is CASTLLVGENSNQPQHF. In DNA, the CDR3 is TGTGCCAGCACCCTGCTGGTGGGGGAAAATAGCAATCAGCCCCAGCATTTT.

On this clonotype: Mismatch with germline at one junction end may stem from a read error. V usage is TRBV7-2 and J usage is TRBJ1-2; D uncertain. Per the germline V gene, CDR1 is SGHTA and CDR2 is FQGNSA. The CDR3 runs 15 residues. CDR3 sequence: CASSPPNGPSSGCTF. The CDR3 nucleotides are TGTGCCAGCAGCCCGCCAAACGGTCCCAGTTCTGGCTGCACCTTC.

The chain uses TRBV20-1 and TRBJ2-2, with 7 bases fitting TRBD2. V lost 1 base, J lost 4 bases, and 6 bases stayed unmatched. Germline V lookup: CDR1 DFQATT, CDR2 SNEGSKA (reference sequence). This CDR3 has 15 amino acids. CDR3 residues: CSARVDPSGTGELFF. In DNA form, the CDR3 reads TGCAGTGCTAGAGTGGACCCTAGCGGCACCGGGGAGCTGTTTTTT.

In this sample, this clonotype turned up a few times. The chain uses TRBV5-1 and TRBJ2-3; 9 bases match TRBD1. With 4 bases clipped from V and 2 bases from J, the junction kept 8 bases outside the gene matches. The CDR3 extends over 16 amino acids. Germline-derived CDR1 and CDR2 are SGHRS and YFSETQ. The CDR3 here is CASSNGQGRFTDTQYF. The CDR3 DNA is TGCGCCAGCAGCAACGGACAGGGGCGATTCACAGATACGCAGTATTTT. The full variable domain, completed using reference TRBV5-1 and TRBJ2-3, is KAGVTQTPRYLIKTRGQQVTLSCSPISGHRSVSWYQQTPGQGLQFLFEYFSETQRNKGNFPGRFSGRQFSNSRSEMNVSTLELGDSALYLCASSNGQGRFTDTQYFGPGTRLTVL.

The V and J genes are TRBV27 and TRBJ2-3; D is perhaps TRBD1 or TRBD2 (5 bases each). This CDR3 has 16 residues. Per the germline V gene, CDR1 is MNHEY and CDR2 is SMNVEV (reference sequence). Deletions cut 6 bases from V and 6 bases from J, with 22 bases between. Written as DNA, the CDR3 is TGTGCCAGCAGCCCATTCCGGGACGGCTCTCCCGATACGCAGTATTTT. Protein sequence: CASSPFRDGSPDTQYF.

This clonotype was counted ten times or more. The rearrangement uses TRBV6-5 and TRBJ2-5; possible D gene TRBD1, 6 bases. The CDR3 covers 11 residues. Germline V CDR1 and CDR2: MNHEY, SVGAGI. The V and J ends lost 4 bases and 10 bases respectively, with 10 bases between them. CDR3 DNA: TGTGCCAGCAGTTTACAGGGCAGCCAGTACTTC. Its protein is CASSLQGSQYF.

This chain links TRBV6-1 with TRBJ1-1; maybe TRBD1 (5 bases). The CDR3 totals 14 residues. The germline V gene has CDR1 MNHNS and CDR2 SASEGT. With 5 bases removed from V and 1 base from J, the gap between germline ends came to 11 bases. CDR3 nucleotide sequence: TGTGCCAGCAGTCGGGCCGGGGCGAACACTGAAGCTTTCTTT. This codes for CASSRAGANTEAFF.

The rearrangement uses TRBV7-2 and TRBJ1-1; TRBD1 is a possible D gene (5 bases). Trimming left V 0 bases short and J 3 bases short, with 14 bases between. CDR1 is SGHTA, CDR2 FQGNSA, per germline. The CDR3 runs 16 residues. CDR3 in amino acids: CASSLAPQGWDTEAFF. The CDR3 DNA reads TGTGCCAGCAGCTTAGCCCCGCAGGGCTGGGACACTGAAGCTTTCTTT.

The V call is TRBV20-1, the J call TRBJ2-1, with 9 nucleotides matching TRBD1. Trimming cost V 5 bases and J 10 bases; bases outside gene matches: 9. Germline CDR1 is DFQATT and CDR2 is SNEGSKA (reference sequence). The CDR3 is 13 residues long. The CDR3 DNA reads TGCAGTGCTGCGCACAGGGGGCTAGGGGAGCAGTTCTTC. This gives the protein CSAAHRGLGEQFF.

This clonotype was seen only a few times. V is TRBV20-1 and J is TRBJ2-1; D is unresolved. The CDR3 is 10 amino acids. Trimming removed 8 bases at V and 3 bases at J, with 5 bases between. CDR1 and CDR2 from the germline V gene are DFQATT and SNEGSKA (reference sequence). Here the CDR3 reads CSFYYNEQFF. In nucleotides, the CDR3 is TGCAGTTTTTACTACAATGAGCAGTTCTTC.

The table lists this clonotype with a few counts. The genes are TRBV20-1 and TRBJ2-5, with unresolved D. The CDR3 loop spans 12 amino acids. Trimming shortened V by 3 bases and J by 5 bases, and 10 bases separated the two germline ends. Germline values: CDR1 DFQATT, CDR2 SNEGSKA (reference sequence). The CDR3 here is CSARTDGETQYF. The CDR3 DNA reads as TGCAGTGCTAGGACTGACGGGGAGACCCAGTACTTC.

As to this clonotype: At one of its ends the junction is not consistent with the germline gene, which may arise from a read error. This chain links TRBV29-1 with TRBJ1-2, with TRBD1 matching over 11 bases. The CDR3 consists of 16 residues. Germline values: CDR1 SQVTM, CDR2 ANQGSEA. The CDR3 DNA follows: TGCGGCGTTGGGGGGACAGGGGGAACTACTAACTATGGCCACACCTTC. It translates to CGVGGTGGTTNYGHTF.

Ten or more counts support this clonotype. The chain joins TRBV7-2 to TRBJ1-4; TRBD1 aligns across 9 bases. The CDR3 spans 15 residues. The germline V gene has CDR1 SGHTA and CDR2 FQGNSA. Losses at the gene ends were 5 bases for V and 7 bases for J; bases not matched to a gene: 8. The CDR3 bases are TGTGCCAGCAGCCTCCACAGGGGGCAGGGTGAAAAACTGTTTTTT. Amino acids: CASSLHRGQGEKLFF.

About this clonotype: A much larger clone is a single base away; this may be a read error. The chain links TRBV4-3 to TRBJ1-5; no clear D gene. Germline CDR1 LGHNA, CDR2 YSLEER. The ends were cut back, 3 bases at V and 2 bases at J, with 14 bases in the middle. This CDR3 spans 16 amino acids. CDR3 bases: TGCGCCAGCAGCCAGGGGTCAGGCTATGGCAATCAGCCCCAGCATTTT. Protein sequence: CASSQGSGYGNQPQHF.

With regard to this clonotype: A junction boundary mismatches the germline segment, possibly from a read error. The chain couples TRBV7-2 to TRBJ2-3, with 13 bases fitting TRBD2. The CDR3 length is 16 residues. Germline-derived CDR1 and CDR2 are SGHTA and FQGNSA. Here the CDR3 DNA reads TGTGCCAGCAGCTTTCGGACTAGCGGGAGAACAGATACCCAGTATTTT. It encodes CASSFRTSGRTDTQYF.

This clonotype was detected many times. CDR3 DNA sequence: TGTGCCAGCAGCCCCCGATACGCGGGACAGGGGGCTGGGGCCAACGTCCTGACTTTC. It codes for CASSPRYAGQGAGANVLTF. The chain combines TRBV4-2 with TRBJ2-6, with 11 bases fitting TRBD1. Germline CDR1 is LGHNA and CDR2 is YNFKEQ. The ends lost 4 bases at V and 2 bases at J; junction bases unmatched: 10. The CDR3 covers 19 residues.

V usage is TRBV6-2 or TRBV6-3 and J usage is TRBJ2-2; D not resolved. The length of the CDR3 is 13 residues. Germline V CDR1 and CDR2: MNHEY, SVGEGT. Trimming removed 0 bases at V and 5 bases at J, with 4 bases between. The CDR3 protein is CASSYSPTGELFF. CDR3 nucleotide sequence: TGTGCCAGCAGTTACTCCCCGACCGGGGAGCTGTTTTTT.

The V gene is TRBV9, the J gene TRBJ2-4; maybe TRBD1 (5 bases). Deletions cut 4 bases from V and 0 bases from J, with 14 bases between. The V gene's germline CDR1 is SGDLS and CDR2 YYNGEE. CDR3 length: 16 amino acids. CDR3 loop: CASSPEAGLAKNIQYF. The CDR3 nucleotides are TGTGCCAGCAGCCCAGAGGCAGGGCTAGCCAAAAACATTCAGTACTTC.

Remarks on this clonotype: One end of the junction is discordant with germline, which a read error may explain. The chain recombines TRBV7-2 with TRBJ2-5, with 9 nucleotides matching TRBD2. The V gene's germline CDR1 is SGHTA and CDR2 FQGNSA. CDR3 length: 16 amino acids. CDR3 loop: CVSSLSGGRAQETQYF. Written as DNA, the CDR3 is TGTGTCAGCAGCTTAAGTGGCGGGAGGGCCCAAGAGACCCAGTACTTC.

This clonotype appeared a single time. The chain couples TRBV3-1 to TRBJ1-2, with TRBD1 matching 10 bases. The CDR3 extends over 16 amino acids. Germline V lookup: CDR1 LGHDT, CDR2 YNNKEL (reference sequence). V shed 6 bases, J shed 6 bases, and the junction held 13 bases outside the gene matches. The CDR3 is CASRPGQGTRSHGYTF. CDR3 sequence (DNA): TGTGCCAGCAGACCGGGACAGGGGACGAGATCCCATGGCTACACCTTC.

This clonotype was counted at least ten times. This rearrangement joins TRBV6-5 to TRBJ1-2; D is unresolved. Trimming removed 2 bases at V and 4 bases at J, with 14 bases between. The CDR3 covers 15 residues. The germline V gene has CDR1 MNHEY and CDR2 SVGAGI. In nucleotides, the CDR3 is TGTGCCAGCAGTTACAGCATGAACCCCTCCTATGGCTACACCTTC. This translates into CASSYSMNPSYGYTF.